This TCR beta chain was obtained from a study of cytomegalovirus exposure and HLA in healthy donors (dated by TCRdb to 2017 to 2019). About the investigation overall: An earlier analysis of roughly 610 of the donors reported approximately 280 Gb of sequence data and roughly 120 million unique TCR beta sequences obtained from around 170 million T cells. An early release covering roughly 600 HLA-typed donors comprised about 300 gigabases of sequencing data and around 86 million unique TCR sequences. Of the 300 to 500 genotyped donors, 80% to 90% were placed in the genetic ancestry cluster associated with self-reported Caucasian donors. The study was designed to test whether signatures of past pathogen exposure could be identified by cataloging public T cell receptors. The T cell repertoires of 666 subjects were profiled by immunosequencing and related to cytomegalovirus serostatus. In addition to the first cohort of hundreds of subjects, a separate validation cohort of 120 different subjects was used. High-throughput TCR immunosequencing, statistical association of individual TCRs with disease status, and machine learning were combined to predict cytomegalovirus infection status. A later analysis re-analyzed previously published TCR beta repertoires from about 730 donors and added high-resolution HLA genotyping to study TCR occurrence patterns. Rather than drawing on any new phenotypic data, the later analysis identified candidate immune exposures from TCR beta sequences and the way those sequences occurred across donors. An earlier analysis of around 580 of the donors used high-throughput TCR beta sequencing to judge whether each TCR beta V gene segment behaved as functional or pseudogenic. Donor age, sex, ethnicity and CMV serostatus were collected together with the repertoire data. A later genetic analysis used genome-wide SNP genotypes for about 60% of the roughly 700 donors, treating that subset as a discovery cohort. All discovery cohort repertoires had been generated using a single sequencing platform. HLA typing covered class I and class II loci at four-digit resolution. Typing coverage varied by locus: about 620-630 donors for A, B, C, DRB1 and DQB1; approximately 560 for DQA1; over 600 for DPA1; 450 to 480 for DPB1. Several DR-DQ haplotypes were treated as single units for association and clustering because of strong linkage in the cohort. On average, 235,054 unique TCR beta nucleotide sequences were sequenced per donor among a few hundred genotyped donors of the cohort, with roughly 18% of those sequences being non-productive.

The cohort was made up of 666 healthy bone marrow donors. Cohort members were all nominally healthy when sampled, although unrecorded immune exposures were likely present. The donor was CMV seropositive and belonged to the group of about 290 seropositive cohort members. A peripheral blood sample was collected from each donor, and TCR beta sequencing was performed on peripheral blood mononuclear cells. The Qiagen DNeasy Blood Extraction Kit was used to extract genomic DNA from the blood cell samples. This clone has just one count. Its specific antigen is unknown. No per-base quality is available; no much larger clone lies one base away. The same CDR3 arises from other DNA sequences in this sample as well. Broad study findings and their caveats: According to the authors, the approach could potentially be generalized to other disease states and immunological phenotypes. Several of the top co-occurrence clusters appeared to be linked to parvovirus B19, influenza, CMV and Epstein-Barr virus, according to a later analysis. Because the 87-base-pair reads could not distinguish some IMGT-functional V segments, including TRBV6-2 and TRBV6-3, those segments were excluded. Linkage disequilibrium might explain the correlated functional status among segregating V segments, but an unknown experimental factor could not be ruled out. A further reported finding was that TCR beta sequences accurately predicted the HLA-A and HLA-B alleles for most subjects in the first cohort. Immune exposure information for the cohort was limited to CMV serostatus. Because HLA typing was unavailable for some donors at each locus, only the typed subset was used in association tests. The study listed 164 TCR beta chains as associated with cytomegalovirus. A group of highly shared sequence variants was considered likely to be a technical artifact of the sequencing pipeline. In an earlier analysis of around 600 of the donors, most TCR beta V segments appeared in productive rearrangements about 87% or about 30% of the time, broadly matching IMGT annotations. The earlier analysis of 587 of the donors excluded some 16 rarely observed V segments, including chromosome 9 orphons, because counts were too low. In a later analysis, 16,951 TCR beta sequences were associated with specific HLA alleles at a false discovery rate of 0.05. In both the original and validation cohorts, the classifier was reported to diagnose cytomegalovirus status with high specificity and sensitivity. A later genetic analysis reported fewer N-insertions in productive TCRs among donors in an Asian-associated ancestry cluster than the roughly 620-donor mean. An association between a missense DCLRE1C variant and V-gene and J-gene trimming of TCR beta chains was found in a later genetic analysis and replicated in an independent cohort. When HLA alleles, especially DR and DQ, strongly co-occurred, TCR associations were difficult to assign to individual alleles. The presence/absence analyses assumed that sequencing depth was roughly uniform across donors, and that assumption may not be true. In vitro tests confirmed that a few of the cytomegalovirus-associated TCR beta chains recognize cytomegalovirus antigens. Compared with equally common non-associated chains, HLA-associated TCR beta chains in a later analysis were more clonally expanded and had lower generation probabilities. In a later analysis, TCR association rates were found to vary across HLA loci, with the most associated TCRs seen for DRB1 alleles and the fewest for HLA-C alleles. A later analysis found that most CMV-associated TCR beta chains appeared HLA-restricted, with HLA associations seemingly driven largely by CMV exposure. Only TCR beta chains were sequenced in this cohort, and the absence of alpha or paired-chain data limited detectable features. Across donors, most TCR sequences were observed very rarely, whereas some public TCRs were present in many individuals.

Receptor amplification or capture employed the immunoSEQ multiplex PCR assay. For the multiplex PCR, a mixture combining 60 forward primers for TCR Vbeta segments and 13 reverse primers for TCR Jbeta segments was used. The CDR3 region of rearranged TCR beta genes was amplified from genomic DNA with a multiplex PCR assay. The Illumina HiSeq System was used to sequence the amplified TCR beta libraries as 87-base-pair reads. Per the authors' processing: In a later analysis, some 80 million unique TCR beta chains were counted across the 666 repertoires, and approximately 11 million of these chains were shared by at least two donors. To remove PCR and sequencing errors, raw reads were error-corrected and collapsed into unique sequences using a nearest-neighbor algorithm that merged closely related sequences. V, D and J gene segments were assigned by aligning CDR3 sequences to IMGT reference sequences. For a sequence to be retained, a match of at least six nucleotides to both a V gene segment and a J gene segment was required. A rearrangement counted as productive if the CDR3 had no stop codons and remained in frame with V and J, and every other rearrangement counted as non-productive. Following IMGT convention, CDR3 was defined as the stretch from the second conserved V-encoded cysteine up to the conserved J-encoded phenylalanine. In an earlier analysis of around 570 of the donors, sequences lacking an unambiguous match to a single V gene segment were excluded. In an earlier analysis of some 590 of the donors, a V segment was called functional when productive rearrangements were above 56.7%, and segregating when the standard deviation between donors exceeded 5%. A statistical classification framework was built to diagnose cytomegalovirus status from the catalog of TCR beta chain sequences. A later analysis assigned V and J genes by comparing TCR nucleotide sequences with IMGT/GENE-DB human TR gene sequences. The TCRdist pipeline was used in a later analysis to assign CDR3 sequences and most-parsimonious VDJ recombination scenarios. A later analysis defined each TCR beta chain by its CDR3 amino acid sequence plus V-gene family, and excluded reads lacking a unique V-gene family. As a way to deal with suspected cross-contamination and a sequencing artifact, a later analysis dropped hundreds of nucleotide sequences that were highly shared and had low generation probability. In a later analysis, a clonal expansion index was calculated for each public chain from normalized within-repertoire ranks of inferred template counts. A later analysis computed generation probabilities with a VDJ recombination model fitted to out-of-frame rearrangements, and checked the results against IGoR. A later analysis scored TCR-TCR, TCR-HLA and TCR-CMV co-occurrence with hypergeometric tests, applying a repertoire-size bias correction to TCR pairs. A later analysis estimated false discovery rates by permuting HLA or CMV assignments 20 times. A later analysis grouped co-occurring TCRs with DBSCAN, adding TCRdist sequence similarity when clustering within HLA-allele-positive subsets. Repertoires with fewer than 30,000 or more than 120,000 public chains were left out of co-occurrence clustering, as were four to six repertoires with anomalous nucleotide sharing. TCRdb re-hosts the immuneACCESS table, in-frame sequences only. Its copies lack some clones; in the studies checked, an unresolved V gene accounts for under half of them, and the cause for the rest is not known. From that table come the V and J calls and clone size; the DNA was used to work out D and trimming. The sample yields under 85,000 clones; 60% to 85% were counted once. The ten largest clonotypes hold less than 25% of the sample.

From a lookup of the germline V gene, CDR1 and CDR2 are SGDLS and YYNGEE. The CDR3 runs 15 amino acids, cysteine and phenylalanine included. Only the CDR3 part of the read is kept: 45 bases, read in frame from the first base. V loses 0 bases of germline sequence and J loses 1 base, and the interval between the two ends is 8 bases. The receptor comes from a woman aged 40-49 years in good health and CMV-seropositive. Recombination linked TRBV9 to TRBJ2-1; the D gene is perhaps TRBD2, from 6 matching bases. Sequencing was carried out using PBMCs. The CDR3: CASSVDGGSYNEQFF. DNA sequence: TGTGCCAGCAGCGTAGATGGGGGGTCCTACAATGAGCAGTTCTTC.